Shown below are 2 T cell receptor beta chains from a single sample sequenced in a study of Ad26.COV2.S vaccination and SARS-CoV-2 variants. As to treatment: 15 to 20 received Ad26.COV2.S at low or high dose, single or two shots; roughly five received placebo; per-sample allocation not given. Sampling was performed 63 days after the first vaccine or placebo injection. TCRdb's table, derived via immunoSEQ multiplex PCR, lists solely in-frame clones and lacks some. The table has more than 300,000 clones, less than 90% seen once. This material consisted of peripheral blood, taken in a trial of Ad26.COV2.S vaccine versus placebo. The receptor set was obtained from a person between 18 and 65 years old who received the Ad26.COV2.S COVID-19 vaccine or a placebo.

This rearrangement joins TRBV20-1 to TRBJ2-5; 8 positions agree with TRBD1. The CDR3 length is 15 residues. The germline V gene has CDR1 DFQATT and CDR2 SNEGSKA (reference sequence). Trimming cost V 3 bases and J 1 base; bases outside gene matches: 7. The CDR3 protein is CSASVQGAIQETQYF. CDR3 nucleotides: TGCAGTGCTAGTGTGCAGGGGGCTATCCAAGAGACCCAGTACTTC.

The rearrangement joins TRBV19 to TRBJ1-1; the match to TRBD1 covers 7 bases. Germline trimming cut 5 bases from V and 0 bases from J; bases unmatched to any gene: 12. Germline CDR1 and CDR2: LNHDA and SQIVND (reference sequence). The CDR3 spans 17 residues. This CDR3 reads CASSRKPGGSMNTEAFF. The DNA for the CDR3 is TGTGCCAGTAGTCGGAAGCCAGGGGGATCCATGAACACTGAAGCTTTCTTT.